The present TCR beta chain was sequenced within a study of neurological immune-mediated disorders. Study-level results: In HTLV-1-associated myelopathy, TCR clonal expansion was greatest, whereas multiple sclerosis had the least, falling below healthy controls.

Healthy control samples came from blood bank volunteers in Maryland, USA. This clonotype was recorded many times. Its antigen is undetermined. Synthesis of cDNA was performed by 5'RACE using 10-nucleotide random UMIs. TCRdb reanalysed the 5' RACE reads using MiXCR and keeps one entry per CDR3 protein. The table lists tens of thousands of distinct CDR3 sequences, over 6.5% of them singletons, with less than 5% in the top ten. Losses at the gene ends were 7 bases for V and 4 bases for J; bases not matched to a gene: 9. CDR1 is SGHRS, CDR2 YFSETQ, per germline. The CDR3 has 15 amino acids. This sequence originates from a woman in her 40s in good health. The genes are TRBV5-1 and TRBJ2-2; TRBD2 aligns across 8 bases. Sample: PBMCs. In nucleotides, the CDR3 is TGCGCCAGCCACGCCGCGGGAGGCGCCACCGGGGAGCTGTTTTTT. Translating it yields CASHAAGGATGELFF.